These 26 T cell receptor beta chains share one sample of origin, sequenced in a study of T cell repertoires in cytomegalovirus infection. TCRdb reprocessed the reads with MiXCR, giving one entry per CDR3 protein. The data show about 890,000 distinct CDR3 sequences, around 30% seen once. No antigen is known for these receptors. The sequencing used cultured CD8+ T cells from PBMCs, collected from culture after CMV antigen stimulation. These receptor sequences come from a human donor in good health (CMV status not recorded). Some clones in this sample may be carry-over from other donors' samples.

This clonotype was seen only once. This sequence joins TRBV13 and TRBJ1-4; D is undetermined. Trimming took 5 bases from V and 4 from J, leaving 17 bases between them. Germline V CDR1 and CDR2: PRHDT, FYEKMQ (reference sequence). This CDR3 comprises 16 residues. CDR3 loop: CASSNGPRAFNEKLFF. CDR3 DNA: TGTGCCAGCAGCAATGGGCCCCGGGCCTTTAATGAAAAACTGTTTTTT.

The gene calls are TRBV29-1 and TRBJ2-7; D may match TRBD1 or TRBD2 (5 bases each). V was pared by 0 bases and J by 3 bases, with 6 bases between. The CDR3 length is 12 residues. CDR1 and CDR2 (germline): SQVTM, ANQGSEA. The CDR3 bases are TGCAGCGTTGAAGAGGGGGACTACGAGCAGTACTTC. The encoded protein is CSVEEGDYEQYF.

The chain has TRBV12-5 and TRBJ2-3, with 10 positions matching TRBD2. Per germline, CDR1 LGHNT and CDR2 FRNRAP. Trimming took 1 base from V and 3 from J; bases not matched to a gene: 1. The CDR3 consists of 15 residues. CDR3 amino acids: CASGLAAGGTDTQYF. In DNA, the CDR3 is TGTGCTAGTGGTTTGGCAGCGGGGGGGACAGATACGCAGTATTTT.

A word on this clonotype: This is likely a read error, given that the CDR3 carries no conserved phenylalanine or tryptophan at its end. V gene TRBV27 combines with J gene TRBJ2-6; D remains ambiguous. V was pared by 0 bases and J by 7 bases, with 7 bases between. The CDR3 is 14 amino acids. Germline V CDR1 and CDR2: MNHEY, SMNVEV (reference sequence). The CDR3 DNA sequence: TGTGCCAGCAGTTTATCAAAGACTGCCAACGTCCTGACTTTA. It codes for CASSLSKTANVLTL.

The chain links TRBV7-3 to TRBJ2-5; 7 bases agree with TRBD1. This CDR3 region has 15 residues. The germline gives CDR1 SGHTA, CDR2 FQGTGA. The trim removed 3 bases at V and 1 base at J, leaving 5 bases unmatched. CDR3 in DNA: TGTGCCAGCAGCTTGGGACAGAACCTCCAAGAGACCCAGTACTTC. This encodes CASSLGQNLQETQYF.

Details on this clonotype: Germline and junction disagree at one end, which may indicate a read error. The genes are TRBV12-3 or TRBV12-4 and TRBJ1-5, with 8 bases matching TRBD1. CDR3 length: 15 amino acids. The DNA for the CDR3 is TGTTCCAGCAGTTCGGGGACAGGAGGAGATCAGCCCCAGCATTTT. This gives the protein CSSSSGTGGDQPQHF.

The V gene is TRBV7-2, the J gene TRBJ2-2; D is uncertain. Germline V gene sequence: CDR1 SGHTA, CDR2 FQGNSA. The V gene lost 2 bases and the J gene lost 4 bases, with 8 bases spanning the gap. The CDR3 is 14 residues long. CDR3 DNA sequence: TGTGCCAGCAGCTTAAAAACGACCACCGGGGAGCTGTTTTTT. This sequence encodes CASSLKTTTGELFF.

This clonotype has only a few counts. Written as DNA, the CDR3 is TGTGCCAGCAGCCAGCGGGGGAGTAATCAGCCCCAGCATTTT. This sequence encodes CASSQRGSNQPQHF. The rearrangement uses TRBV7-8 and TRBJ1-5; possibly TRBD1 for D (5 bases). CDR3 length: 14 residues. CDR1 and CDR2 (germline): SGHVS, FQNEAQ. V lost 5 bases, J lost 4 bases, and 12 bases lay in between.

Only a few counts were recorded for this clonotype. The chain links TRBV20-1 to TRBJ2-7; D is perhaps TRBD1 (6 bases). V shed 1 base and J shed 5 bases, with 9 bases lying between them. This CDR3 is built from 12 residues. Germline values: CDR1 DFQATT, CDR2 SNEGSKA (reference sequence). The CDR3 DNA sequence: TGCAGTGCTAGAGTAGGGGGAAACGAGCAGTACTTC. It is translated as CSARVGGNEQYF.

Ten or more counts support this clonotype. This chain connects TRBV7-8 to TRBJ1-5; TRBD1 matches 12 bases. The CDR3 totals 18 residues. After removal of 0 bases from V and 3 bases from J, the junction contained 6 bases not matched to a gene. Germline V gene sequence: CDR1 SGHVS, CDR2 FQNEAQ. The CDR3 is CASSLAFWDRGPNQPQHF. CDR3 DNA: TGTGCCAGCAGCTTAGCGTTTTGGGACAGGGGGCCCAATCAGCCCCAGCATTTT.

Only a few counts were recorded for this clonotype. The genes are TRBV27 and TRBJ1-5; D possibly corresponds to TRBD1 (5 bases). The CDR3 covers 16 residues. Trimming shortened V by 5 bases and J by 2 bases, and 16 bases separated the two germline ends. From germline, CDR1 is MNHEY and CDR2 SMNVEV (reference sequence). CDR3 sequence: CASSRLDGGGNQPQHF. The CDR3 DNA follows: TGTGCCAGCAGTAGACTCGACGGAGGGGGCAATCAGCCCCAGCATTTT.

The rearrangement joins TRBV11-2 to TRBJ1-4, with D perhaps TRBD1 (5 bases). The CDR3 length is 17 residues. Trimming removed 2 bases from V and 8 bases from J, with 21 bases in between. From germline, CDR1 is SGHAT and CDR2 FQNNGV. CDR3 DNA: TGTGCCAGCAGCTTAACGTGGAGCGGGCAGGGCTCCGAAAAACTGTTTTTT. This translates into CASSLTWSGQGSEKLFF.

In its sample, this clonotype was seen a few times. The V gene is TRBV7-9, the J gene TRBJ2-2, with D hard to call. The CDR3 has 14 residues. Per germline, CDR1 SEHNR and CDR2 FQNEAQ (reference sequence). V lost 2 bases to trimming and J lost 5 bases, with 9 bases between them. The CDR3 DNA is TGTGCCAGCAGCTTAAAGAGAGCAACCGGGGAGCTGTTTTTT. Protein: CASSLKRATGELFF.

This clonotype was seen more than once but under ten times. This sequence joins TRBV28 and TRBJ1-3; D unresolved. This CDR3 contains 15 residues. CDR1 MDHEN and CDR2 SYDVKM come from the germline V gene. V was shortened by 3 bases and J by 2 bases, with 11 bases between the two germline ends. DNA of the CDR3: TGTGCCAGCAGTTTTGGGGAGTTGCCTGGAAACACCATATATTTT. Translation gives CASSFGELPGNTIYF.

CDR3 sequence (DNA): TGTGCCAGCAGTCGGCGGCTGGGAAACTATGGCTACACCTTC. Its protein is CASSRRLGNYGYTF. The rearrangement links TRBV27 to TRBJ1-2; the D is unclear. V was pared by 5 bases and J by 2 bases, with 12 bases between. The germline CDR1 and CDR2 sequences are MNHEY and SMNVEV (reference sequence). The CDR3 spans 14 residues.

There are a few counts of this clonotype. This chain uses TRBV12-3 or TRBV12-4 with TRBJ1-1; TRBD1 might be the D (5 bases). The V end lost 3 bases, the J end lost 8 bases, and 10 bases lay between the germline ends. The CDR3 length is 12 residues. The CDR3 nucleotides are TGTGCCAGCAGTTTCCTCTCAGGGGAAGCTTTCTTT. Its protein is CASSFLSGEAFF.

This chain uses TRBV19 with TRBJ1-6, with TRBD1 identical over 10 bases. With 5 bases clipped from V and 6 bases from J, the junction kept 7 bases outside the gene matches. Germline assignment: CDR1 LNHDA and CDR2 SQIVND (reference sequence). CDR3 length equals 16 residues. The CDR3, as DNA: TGTGCCAGTAGTCCAGACAGGGGGCGAGTTAATTCACCCCTCCACTTT. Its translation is CASSPDRGRVNSPLHF.

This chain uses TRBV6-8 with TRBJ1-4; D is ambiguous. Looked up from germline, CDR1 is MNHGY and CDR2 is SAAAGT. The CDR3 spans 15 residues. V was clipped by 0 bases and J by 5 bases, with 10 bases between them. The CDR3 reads CASSYSAGQNEKLFF. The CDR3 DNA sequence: TGTGCCAGCAGTTACTCGGCAGGTCAGAATGAAAAACTGTTTTTT.

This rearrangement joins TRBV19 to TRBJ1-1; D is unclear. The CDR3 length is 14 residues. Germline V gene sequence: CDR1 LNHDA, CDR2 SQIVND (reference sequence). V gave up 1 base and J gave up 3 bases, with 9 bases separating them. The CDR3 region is CASSIGGGYTEAFF. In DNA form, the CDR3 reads TGTGCCAGTAGTATAGGGGGAGGCTACACTGAAGCTTTCTTT.

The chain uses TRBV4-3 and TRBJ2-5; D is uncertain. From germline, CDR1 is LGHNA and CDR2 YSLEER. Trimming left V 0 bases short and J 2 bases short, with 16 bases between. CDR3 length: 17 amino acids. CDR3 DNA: TGCGCCAGCAGCCAAGATAGAGTGTGGACGGTACAAGAGACCCAGTACTTC. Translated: CASSQDRVWTVQETQYF.

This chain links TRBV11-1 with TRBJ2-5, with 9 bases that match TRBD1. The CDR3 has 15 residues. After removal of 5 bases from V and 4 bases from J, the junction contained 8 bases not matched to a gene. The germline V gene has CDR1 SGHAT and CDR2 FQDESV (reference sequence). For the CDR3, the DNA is TGTGCCAGCAGCGCTACTGAGACAGGGGGAGAGACCCAGTACTTC. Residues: CASSATETGGETQYF.

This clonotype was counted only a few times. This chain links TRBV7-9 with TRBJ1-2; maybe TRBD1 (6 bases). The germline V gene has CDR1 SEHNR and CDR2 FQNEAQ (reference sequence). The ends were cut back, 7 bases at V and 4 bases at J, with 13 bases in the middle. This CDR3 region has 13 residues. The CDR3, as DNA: TGTGCCAGCACCATAGGGGGGGGCTATGGCTACACCTTC. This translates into CASTIGGGYGYTF.

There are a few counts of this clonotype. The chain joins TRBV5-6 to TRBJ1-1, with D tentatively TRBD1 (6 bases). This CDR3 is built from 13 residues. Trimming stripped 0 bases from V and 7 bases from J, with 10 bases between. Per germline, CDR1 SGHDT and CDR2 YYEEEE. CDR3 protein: CASSLEAGVEAFF. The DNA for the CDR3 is TGTGCCAGCAGCTTGGAGGCAGGGGTTGAAGCTTTCTTT.

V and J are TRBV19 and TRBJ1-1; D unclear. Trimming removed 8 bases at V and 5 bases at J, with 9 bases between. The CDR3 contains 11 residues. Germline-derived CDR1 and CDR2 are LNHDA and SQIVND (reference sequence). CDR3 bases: TGTGCCAGTCGGCACGAAACTGAAGCTTTCTTT. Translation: CASRHETEAFF.

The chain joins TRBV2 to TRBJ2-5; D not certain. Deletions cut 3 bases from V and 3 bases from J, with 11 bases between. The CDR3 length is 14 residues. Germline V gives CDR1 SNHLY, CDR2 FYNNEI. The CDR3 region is CASSEAPPKETQYF. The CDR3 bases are TGTGCCAGCAGTGAGGCTCCCCCGAAAGAGACCCAGTACTTC.

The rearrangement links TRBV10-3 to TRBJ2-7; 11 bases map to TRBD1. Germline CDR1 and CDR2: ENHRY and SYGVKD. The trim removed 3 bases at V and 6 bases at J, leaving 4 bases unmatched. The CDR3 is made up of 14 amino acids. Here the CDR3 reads CAISDGQGAGEQYV. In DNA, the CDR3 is TGTGCCATCAGTGACGGACAGGGGGCGGGCGAGCAGTACGTC.